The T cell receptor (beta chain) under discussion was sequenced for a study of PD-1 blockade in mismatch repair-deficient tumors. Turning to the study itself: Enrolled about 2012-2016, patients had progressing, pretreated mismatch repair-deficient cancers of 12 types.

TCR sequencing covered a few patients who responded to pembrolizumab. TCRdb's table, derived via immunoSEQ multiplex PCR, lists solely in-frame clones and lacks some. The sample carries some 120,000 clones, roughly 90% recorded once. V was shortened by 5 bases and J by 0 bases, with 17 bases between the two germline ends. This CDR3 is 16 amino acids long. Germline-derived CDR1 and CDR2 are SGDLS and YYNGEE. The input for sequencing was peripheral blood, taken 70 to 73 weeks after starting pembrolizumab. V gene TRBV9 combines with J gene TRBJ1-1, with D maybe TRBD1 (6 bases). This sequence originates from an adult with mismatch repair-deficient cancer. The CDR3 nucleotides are TGTGCCAGCAGGCCAGGGGATACAAAAATGAACACTGAAGCTTTCTTT. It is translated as CASRPGDTKMNTEAFF. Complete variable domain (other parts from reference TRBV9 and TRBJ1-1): DSGVTQTPKHLITATGQRVTLRCSPRSGDLSVYWYQQSLDQGLQFLIQYYNGEERAKGNILERFSAQQFPDLHSELNLSSLELGDSALYFCASRPGDTKMNTEAFFGQGTRLTVV.